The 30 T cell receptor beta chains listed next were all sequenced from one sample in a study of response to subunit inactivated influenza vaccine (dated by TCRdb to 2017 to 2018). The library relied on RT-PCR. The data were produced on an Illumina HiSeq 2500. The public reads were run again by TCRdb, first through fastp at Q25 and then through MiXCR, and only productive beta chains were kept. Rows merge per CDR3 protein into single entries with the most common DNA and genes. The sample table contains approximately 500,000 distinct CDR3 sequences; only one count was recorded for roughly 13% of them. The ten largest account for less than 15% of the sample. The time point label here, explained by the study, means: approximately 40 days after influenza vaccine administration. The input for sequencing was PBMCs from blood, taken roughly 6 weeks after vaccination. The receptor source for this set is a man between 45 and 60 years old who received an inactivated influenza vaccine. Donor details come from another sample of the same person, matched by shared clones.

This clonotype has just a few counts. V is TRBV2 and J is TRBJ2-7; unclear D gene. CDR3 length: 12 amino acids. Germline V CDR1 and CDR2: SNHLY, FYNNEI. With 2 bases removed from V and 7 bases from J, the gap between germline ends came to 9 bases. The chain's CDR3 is CASSEPPLEQYF. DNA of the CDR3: TGTGCCAGCAGTGAACCCCCTCTTGAGCAGTACTTC.

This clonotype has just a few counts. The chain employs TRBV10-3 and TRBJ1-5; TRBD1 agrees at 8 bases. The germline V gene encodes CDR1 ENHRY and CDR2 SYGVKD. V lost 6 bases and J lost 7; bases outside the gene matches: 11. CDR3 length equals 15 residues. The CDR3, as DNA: TGTGCCATCAGGTCTGCGGACAGGGCGGGACAGCCCCAGCATTTT. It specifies CAIRSADRAGQPQHF.

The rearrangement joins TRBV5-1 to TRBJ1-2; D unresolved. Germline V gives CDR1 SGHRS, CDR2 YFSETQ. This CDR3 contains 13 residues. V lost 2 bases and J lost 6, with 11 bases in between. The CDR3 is CASSFIGQDGYTF. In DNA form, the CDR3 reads TGCGCCAGCAGCTTCATAGGGCAGGATGGCTACACCTTC.

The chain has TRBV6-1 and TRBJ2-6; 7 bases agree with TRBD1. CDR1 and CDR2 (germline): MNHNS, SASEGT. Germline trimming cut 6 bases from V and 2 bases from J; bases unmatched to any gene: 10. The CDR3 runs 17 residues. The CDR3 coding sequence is TGTGCCAGCAGCGTAAGGACAGGATCGGCTGGGGCCAACGTCCTGACTTTC. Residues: CASSVRTGSAGANVLTF.

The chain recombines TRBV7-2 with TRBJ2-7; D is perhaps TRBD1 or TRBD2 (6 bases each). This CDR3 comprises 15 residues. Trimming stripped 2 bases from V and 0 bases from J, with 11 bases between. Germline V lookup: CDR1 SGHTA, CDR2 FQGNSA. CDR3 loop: CASSLWGASSYEQYF. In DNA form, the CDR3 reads TGTGCCAGCAGCTTATGGGGGGCGAGCTCCTACGAGCAGTACTTC.

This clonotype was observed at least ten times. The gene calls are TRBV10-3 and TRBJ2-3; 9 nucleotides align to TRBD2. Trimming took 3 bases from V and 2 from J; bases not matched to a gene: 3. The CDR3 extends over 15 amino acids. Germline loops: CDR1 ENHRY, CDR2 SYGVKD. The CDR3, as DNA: TGTGCCATCAGTGACGGCGGGGGGGACACAGATACGCAGTATTTT. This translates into CAISDGGGDTDTQYF.

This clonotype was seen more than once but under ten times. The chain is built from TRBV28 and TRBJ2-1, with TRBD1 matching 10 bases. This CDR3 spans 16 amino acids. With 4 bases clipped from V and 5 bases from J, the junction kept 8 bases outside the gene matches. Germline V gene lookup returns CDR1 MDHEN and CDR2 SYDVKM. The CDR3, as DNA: TGTGCCAGCAGTTCCGTGGGACAGGGGAGCCACAATGAGCAGTTCTTC. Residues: CASSSVGQGSHNEQFF.

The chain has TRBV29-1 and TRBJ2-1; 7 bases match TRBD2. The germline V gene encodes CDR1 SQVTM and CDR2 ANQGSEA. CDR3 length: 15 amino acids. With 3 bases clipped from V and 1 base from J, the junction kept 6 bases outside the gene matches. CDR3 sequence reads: CSVDDAGASYNEQFF. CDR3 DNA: TGCAGCGTTGATGACGCGGGAGCGTCCTACAATGAGCAGTTCTTC.

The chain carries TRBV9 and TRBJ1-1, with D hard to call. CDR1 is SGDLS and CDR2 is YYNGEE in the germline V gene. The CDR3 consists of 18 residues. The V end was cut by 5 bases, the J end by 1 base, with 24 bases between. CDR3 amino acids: CASSRPIKDNKPNTEAFF. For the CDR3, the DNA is TGTGCCAGCAGTCGCCCGATTAAAGATAATAAGCCGAACACTGAAGCTTTCTTT.

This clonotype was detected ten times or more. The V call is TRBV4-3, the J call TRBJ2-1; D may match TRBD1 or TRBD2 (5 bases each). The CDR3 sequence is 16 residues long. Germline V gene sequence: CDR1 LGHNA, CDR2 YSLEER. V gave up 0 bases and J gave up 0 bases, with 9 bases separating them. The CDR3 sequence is CASSQDLRGSYNEQFF. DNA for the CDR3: TGCGCCAGCAGCCAAGATCTGAGGGGCTCCTACAATGAGCAGTTCTTC.

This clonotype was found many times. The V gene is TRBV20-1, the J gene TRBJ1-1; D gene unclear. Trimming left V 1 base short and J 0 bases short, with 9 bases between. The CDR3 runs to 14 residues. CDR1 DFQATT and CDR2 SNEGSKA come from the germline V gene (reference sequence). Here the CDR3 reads CSARGTVMNTEAFF. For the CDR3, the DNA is TGCAGTGCTAGAGGGACGGTGATGAACACTGAAGCTTTCTTT.

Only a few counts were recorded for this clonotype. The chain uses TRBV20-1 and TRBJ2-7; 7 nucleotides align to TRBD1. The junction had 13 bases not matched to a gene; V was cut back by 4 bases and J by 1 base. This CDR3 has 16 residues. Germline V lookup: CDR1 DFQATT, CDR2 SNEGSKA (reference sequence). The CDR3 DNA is TGCAGTGCTAAAAATATTTATAGGGACAGATCCTACGAGCAGTACTTC. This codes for CSAKNIYRDRSYEQYF.

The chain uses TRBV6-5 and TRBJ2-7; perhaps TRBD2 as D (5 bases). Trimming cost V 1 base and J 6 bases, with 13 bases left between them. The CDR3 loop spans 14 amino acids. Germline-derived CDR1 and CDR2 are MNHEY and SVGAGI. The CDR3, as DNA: TGTGCCAGCAGTTACTATAGGGAGTTAGGCGAGCAGTACTTC. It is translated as CASSYYRELGEQYF.

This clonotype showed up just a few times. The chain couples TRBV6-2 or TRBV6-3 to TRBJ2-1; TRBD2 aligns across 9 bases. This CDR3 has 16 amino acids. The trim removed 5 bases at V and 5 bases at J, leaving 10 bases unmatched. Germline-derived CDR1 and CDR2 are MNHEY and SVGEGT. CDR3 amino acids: CASSTYLAGRHNEQFF. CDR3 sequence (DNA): TGTGCCAGCAGTACGTATCTAGCGGGAAGGCACAATGAGCAGTTCTTC.

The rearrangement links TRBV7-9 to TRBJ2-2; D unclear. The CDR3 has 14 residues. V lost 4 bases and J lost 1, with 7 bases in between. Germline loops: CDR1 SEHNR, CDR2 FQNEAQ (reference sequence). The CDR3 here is CASSSARNTGELFF. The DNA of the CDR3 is TGTGCCAGCAGCTCCGCACGGAACACCGGGGAGCTGTTTTTT.

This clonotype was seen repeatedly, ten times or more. CDR3 DNA: TGTGCCAGCAGTCGGACAGGGGGCAGCCAGCCCCAGCATTTT. This translates into CASSRTGGSQPQHF. V is TRBV12-3 or TRBV12-4 and J is TRBJ1-5, with 11 bases matching TRBD1. J was trimmed by 7 bases and V by 5 bases; bases with no gene match: 4. The CDR3 loop spans 14 amino acids.

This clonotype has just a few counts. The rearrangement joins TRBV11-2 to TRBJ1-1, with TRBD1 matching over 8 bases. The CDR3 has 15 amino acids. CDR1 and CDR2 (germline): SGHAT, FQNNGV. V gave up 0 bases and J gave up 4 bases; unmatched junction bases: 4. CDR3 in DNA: TGTGCCAGCAGCTTAGAACCAGGGGGCGGCACTGAAGCTTTCTTT. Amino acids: CASSLEPGGGTEAFF.

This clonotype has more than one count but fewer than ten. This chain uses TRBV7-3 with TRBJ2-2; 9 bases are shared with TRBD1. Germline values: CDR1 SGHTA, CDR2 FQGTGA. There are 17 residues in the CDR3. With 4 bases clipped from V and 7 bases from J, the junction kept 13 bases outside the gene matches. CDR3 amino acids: CASSSAPNRGRGGELFF. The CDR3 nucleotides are TGTGCCAGCAGCTCCGCACCTAACAGGGGGCGCGGCGGGGAGCTGTTTTTT.

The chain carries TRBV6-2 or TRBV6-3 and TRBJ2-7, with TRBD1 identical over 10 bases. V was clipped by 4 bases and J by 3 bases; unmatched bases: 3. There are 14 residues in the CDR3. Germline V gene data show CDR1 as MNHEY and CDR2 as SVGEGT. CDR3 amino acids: CASSSTGGYYEQYF. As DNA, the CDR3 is TGTGCCAGCAGTTCGACAGGGGGCTACTACGAGCAGTACTTC.

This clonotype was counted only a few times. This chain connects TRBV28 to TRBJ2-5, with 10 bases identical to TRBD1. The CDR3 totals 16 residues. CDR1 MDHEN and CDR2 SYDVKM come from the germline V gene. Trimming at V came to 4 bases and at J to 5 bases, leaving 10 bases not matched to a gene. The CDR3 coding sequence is TGTGCCAGCAGTTCCATAGGGACAGGGGACGTGGAGACCCAGTACTTC. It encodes CASSSIGTGDVETQYF.

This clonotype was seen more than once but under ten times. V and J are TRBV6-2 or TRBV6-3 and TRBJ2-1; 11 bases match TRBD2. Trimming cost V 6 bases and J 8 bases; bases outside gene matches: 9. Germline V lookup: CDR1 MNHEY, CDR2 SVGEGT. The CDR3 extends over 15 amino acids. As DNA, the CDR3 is TGTGCCAGCAGCCTCACTAGCGGGGGTATCTATGAGCAGTTCTTC. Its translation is CASSLTSGGIYEQFF.

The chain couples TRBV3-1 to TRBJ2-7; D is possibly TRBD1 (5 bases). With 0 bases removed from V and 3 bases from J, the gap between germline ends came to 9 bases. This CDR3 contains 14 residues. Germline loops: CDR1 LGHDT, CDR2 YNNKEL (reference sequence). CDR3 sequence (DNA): TGTGCCAGCAGCCAAGATAGACAGTTCTACGAGCAGTACTTC. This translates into CASSQDRQFYEQYF.

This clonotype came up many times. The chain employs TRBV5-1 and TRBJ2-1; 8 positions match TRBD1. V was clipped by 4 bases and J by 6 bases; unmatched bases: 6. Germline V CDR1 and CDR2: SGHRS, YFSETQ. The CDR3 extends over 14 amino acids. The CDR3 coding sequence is TGCGCCAGCAGCGGTGGACAGGGTGGCAATGAGCAGTTCTTC. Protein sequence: CASSGGQGGNEQFF.

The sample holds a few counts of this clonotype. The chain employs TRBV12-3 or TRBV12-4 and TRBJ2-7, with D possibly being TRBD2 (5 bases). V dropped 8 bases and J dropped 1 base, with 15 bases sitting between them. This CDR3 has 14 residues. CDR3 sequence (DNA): TGTGCCAGCGGAGAGGCGGGCAGGTCCTACGAGCAGTACTTC. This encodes CASGEAGRSYEQYF.

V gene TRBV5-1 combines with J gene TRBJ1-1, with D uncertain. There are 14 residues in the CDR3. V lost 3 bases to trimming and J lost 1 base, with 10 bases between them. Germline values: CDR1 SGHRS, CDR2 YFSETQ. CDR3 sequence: CASSYRAGNTEAFF. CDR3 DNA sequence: TGCGCCAGCAGCTACCGAGCGGGGAACACTGAAGCTTTCTTT.

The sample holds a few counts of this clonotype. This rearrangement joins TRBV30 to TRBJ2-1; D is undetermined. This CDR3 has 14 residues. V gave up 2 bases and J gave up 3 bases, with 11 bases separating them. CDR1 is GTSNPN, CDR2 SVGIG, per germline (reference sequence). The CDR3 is CAWSKGSVYNEQFF. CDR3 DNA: TGTGCCTGGAGTAAAGGATCAGTCTACAATGAGCAGTTCTTC.

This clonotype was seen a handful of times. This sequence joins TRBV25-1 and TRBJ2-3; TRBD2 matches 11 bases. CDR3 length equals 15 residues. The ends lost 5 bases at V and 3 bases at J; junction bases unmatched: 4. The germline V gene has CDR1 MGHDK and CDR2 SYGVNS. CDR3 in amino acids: CASSRPSGRTDTQYF. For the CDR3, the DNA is TGTGCCAGCAGTCGGCCTAGCGGGAGGACAGATACGCAGTATTTT.

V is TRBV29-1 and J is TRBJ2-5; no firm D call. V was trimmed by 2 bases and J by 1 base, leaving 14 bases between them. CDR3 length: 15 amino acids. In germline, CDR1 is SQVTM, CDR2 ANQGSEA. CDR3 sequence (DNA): TGCAGCGTTGAAATTCGAGCGATTAGCCAAGAGACCCAGTACTTC. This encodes CSVEIRAISQETQYF.

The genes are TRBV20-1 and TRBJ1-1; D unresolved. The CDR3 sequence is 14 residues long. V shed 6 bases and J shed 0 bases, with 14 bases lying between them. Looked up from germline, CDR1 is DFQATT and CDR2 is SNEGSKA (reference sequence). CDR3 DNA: TGCAGTGCACTATCCACGAACATGAACACTGAAGCTTTCTTT. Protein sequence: CSALSTNMNTEAFF.

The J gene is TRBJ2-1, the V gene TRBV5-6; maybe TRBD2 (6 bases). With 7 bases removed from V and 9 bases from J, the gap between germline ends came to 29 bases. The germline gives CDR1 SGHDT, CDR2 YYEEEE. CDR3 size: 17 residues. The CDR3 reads CASGFPAGTPQSREQFF. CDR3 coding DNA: TGTGCCAGCGGTTTTCCGGCCGGGACTCCACAATCGCGTGAGCAGTTCTTC. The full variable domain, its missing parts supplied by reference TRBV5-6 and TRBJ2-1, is DAGVTQSPTHLIKTRGQQVTLRCSPKSGHDTVSWYQQALGQGPQFIFQYYEEEERQRGNFPDRFSGHQFPNYSSELNVNALLLGDSALYLCASGFPAGTPQSREQFFGPGTRLTVL.